Described below is a single T cell receptor (beta chain) sequence and its context. Its target is unknown. Genomic DNA of every subset was divided equally among multiple immunoSEQ plates. Sequencing used immunoSEQ multiplex PCR; TCRdb keeps in-frame clones, though not all of them. Here the sample spans around 2,000,000 clones, roughly 94% being singletons. The data originate from a study of shared clonotypes between healthy human individuals. Study-level results: A generally larger estimated richness was seen in naive subsets than in memory subsets.

Germline V lookup: CDR1 MNHEY, CDR2 SVGAGI. The V gene lost 1 base and the J gene lost 4 bases, with 9 bases spanning the gap. The CDR3 length is 14 residues. Terminally differentiated effector memory CD45RA+ cells were excluded from the naive CD8 cells, which were CD45RO-negative and positively selected for CCR7. Healthy HIV-negative adults with no recent acute infections or vaccinations were recruited as donors. Each sample came from a Caucasian adult donor living in Nashville, Tennessee. The sequence was obtained from a young man in good health. The chain links TRBV6-5 to TRBJ2-3; D may correspond to TRBD1 or TRBD2 (5 bases each). The sequenced material came from naive CD8+ T cells sorted from blood. CDR3 loop: CASSYYRDADTQYF. The CDR3 nucleotides read TGTGCCAGCAGTTACTACCGGGACGCAGATACGCAGTATTTT.